These T cell receptor beta chains were read from a single sample in a study of post-analysis software for immune sequencing data. TCRdb re-called the PCR reads with MiXCR, one entry per CDR3 protein. The sample lists roughly 800,000 distinct CDR3 sequences, under 70% occurring once. Sequenced input: blood. These receptor sequences come from a girl between 5 and 17 years old with multiple sclerosis. Both conserved end residues are trimmed from each CDR3. Fields, in order: V gene, J gene, CDR3 protein.

v_gene: TRBV10-3
j_gene: TRBJ2-4
CDR3aa: ATSSGTGVLAKNIQY

v_gene: TRBV7-8
j_gene: TRBJ1-2
CDR3aa: ASSGAGTAYGYT

v_gene: TRBV5-1
j_gene: TRBJ2-7
CDR3aa: ASSVLAGGAYEQY

v_gene: TRBV7-2
j_gene: TRBJ2-1
CDR3aa: ASEAYNEQF

v_gene: TRBV6-5
j_gene: TRBJ2-7
CDR3aa: ASSYSGTNFGAYEQY

v_gene: TRBV20-1
j_gene: TRBJ1-2
CDR3aa: SAKNQGQNYGYT

v_gene: TRBV29-1
j_gene: TRBJ2-1
CDR3aa: SVVDFNYNEQF

v_gene: TRBV6-5
j_gene: TRBJ2-7
CDR3aa: ASSYGTVNSYEQY

v_gene: TRBV7-9
j_gene: TRBJ1-2
CDR3aa: ASSPAGTGYGYT

v_gene: TRBV20-1
j_gene: TRBJ2-7
CDR3aa: SARVASGRYEQY

v_gene: TRBV20-1
j_gene: TRBJ2-7
CDR3aa: SARDRGTVTYEQY

v_gene: TRBV4-2
j_gene: TRBJ1-5
CDR3aa: ASSQARDSNQPQH

v_gene: TRBV7-3
j_gene: TRBJ2-4
CDR3aa: ASSIMGGPNIQY

v_gene: TRBV7-6
j_gene: TRBJ2-3
CDR3aa: ASSLDTVRTDTQY